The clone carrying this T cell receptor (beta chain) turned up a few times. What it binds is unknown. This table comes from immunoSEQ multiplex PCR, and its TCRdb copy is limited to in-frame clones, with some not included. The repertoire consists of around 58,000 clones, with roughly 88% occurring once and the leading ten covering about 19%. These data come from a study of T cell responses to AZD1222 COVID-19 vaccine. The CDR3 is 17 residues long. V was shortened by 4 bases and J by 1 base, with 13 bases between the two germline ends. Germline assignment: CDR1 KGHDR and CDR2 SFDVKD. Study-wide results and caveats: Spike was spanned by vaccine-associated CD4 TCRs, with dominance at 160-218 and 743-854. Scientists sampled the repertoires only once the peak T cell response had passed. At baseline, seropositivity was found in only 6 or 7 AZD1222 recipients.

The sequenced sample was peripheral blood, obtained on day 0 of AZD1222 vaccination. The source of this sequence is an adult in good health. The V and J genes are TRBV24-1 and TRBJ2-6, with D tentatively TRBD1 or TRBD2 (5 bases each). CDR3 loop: CATSDLRDGSGANVLTF. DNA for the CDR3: TGTGCCACCAGTGACCTCCGGGACGGTTCTGGGGCCAACGTCCTGACTTTC.